These T cell receptor beta chains were read from a single sample in a study of patients and donors after allogeneic stem cell transplantation. TCRdb recomputed calls from the RT-PCR reads with MiXCR, one row per CDR3 protein. Of roughly 940,000 distinct CDR3 sequences listed, about a sixth are singletons. The sample was blood, either unsorted or a sorted T cell fraction (not recorded which). The source of these receptors is a human donor who was either an allogeneic HSCT recipient or a stem cell or donor lymphocyte infusion donor (not recorded which). It is not recorded whose cells these are; they may come from a transplant donor. Each CDR3 is given with its conserved first and last residue. The order of the fields is V gene, clone size, CDR3 protein. Size is omitted from some rows. Given values are once, few, many or a class for expanded clones.

>TRBV6-2/TRBV6-3|many
CASSYPMRGPYNEQFF
>TRBV5-1|few
CASAPGTANTEAFF
>TRBV4-3|.
CASSQDQQVNTEAFF
>TRBV5-1|many
CASSWGTGSSNQPQHF
>TRBV7-9|.
CASSLAPMYQETQYF
>TRBV5-1|few
CASSLLGQGDAAFF
>TRBV2|few
CASTRPGSSGNTIYF
>TRBV20-1|.
CSASKGGGGANYGYTF
>TRBV7-2|few
CASSTRANYGYTF
>TRBV5-1|few
CASSLARGRSYGYTF
>TRBV20-1|few
CSYSGSTDTQYF
>TRBV9|.
CASSVEGRNQPQHF
>TRBV3-1|.
CASSQWTKINYGYTF
>TRBV20-1|few
CSARGLNRGREETQYF
>TRBV20-1|few
CSATPDNYEQYF
>TRBV5-1|few
CASSFPSERDKTNYGYTF
>TRBV5-6|.
CASSPTRTGSLFF
>TRBV4-3|once
CASSQDGREAIYGYTF
>TRBV12-3/TRBV12-4|.
CASSLLKTSGNTIYF
>TRBV11-2|.
CASSLGQRSQETQYF
>TRBV12-3/TRBV12-4|few
CASRSTGEGQPQHF
>TRBV12-3/TRBV12-4|few
CASSLRGLVWGYGYTF
>TRBV5-1|.
CASSIYFGGSSYEQYF
>TRBV5-1|.
CASSATQYRGSNYGYTF
>TRBV12-3/TRBV12-4|many
CASSSSGWEKLFF